This T cell receptor beta chain was recovered during a study of CD8 T cells in ankylosing spondylitis. TCRdb reprocessed the 5' RACE reads via MiXCR and lists one record per CDR3 protein. This table holds 750,000 to 850,000 distinct CDR3 sequences, roughly 12% found once. The CDR3 spans 16 residues. V lost 0 bases and J lost 3, with 14 bases in between. Germline values: CDR1 LNHNV, CDR2 YYDKDF (reference sequence). Study-wide findings and caveats: Apparently characteristic of ankylosing spondylitis blood was a TCR beta motif (about 8 highly homologous variants).

This clonotype has a count of ten or more. Its antigen is unknown. The sequence derives from a male donor with ankylosing spondylitis. J is TRBJ1-2 and V is TRBV15; D may be TRBD1 (5 bases). Sample: blood, either unsorted or a sorted T cell fraction (not recorded which). The CDR3, as DNA: TGTGCCACCAGCAGAGATCTTGGGGGTGGTTACTATGGCTACACCTTC. Its translation: CATSRDLGGGYYGYTF.